This T cell receptor beta chain comes out of a study of metastatic and nonmetastatic thyroid tumors. Study-level information: Across blood and tumor or nodule tissue, repertoires from malignant and benign thyroid patients were compared with one another.

This clone was detected ten times or more. At the DNA level, this CDR3 is encoded by other sequences in the same sample as well. Germline V CDR1 and CDR2: SGHTA, FQGNSA. The length of the CDR3 is 15 residues. Losses at the gene ends were 3 bases for V and 6 bases for J; bases not matched to a gene: 3. Original methodology: Clinicopathological groups differed in CDR3, with these differences serving to build a distant-metastasis classifier for papillary thyroid cancer. TCRdb re-analyzed the PCR reads through MiXCR. It is TCRdb's table, rather than the study itself, that gives the V and J calls and clone size. The data hold around 30,000 clones, with over 20% observed a single time. No patient had received any treatment before thyroid surgery.

Sequencing was done on a sample of blood. The chain employs TRBV7-2 and TRBJ2-3, with 13 bases fitting TRBD2. The receptor's source is a female donor with papillary thyroid cancer or a benign thyroid nodule (not recorded which). Some clones in this sample may be carry-over from other donors' samples. CDR3 nucleotide sequence: TGTGCCAGCAGCTTTACTAGCGGGGGGGGGGATACGCAGTATTTT. Translated, it gives CASSFTSGGGDTQYF.